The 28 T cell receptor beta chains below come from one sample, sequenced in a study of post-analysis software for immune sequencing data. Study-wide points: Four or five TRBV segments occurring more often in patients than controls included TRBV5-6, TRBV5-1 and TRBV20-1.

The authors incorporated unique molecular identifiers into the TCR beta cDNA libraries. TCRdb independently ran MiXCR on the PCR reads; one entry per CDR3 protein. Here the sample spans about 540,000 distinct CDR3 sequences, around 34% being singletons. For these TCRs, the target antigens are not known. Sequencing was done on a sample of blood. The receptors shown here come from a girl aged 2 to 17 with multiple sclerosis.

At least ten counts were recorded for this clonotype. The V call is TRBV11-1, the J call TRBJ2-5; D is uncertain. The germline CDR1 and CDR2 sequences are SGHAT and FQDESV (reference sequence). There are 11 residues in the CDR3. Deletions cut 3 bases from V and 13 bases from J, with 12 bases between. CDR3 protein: CASSFPPGRYF. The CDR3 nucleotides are TGTGCCAGCAGCTTCCCCCCTGGGCGGTACTTC.

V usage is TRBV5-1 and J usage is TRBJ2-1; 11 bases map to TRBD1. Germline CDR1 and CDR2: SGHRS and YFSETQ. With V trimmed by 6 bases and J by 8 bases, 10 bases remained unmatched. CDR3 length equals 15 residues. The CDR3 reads CASIPGTGGVDEQFF. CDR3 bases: TGCGCCAGCATCCCCGGGACAGGGGGGGTAGATGAGCAGTTCTTC.

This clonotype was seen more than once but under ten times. CDR3 DNA sequence: TGTGCCAGCAGCCTACAGGGCTCGTGGGGCTACACCTTC. This gives the protein CASSLQGSWGYTF. This sequence joins TRBV28 and TRBJ1-2, with D maybe TRBD1 (6 bases). The CDR3 is 13 amino acids. The ends were cut back, 6 bases at V and 8 bases at J, with 16 bases in the middle. CDR1 MDHEN and CDR2 SYDVKM come from the germline V gene.

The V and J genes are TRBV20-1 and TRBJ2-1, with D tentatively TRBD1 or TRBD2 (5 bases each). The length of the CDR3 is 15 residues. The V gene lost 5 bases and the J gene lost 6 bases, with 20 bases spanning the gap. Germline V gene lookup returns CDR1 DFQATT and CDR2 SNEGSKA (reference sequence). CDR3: CSAGSGPSFGNEQFF. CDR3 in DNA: TGCAGTGCTGGCTCGGGGCCGAGTTTCGGCAATGAGCAGTTCTTC.

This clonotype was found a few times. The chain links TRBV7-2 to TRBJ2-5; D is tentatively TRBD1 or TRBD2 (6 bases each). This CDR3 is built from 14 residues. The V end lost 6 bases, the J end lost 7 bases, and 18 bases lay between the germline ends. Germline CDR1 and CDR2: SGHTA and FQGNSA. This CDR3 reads CASRGGQLFLTQYF. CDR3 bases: TGTGCCAGCAGGGGAGGACAGCTCTTTTTGACCCAGTACTTC.

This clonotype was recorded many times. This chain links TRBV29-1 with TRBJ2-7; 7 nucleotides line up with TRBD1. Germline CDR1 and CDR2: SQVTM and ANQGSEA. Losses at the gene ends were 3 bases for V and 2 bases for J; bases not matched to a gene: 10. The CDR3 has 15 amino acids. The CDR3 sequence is CSVESRDSQTYEQYF. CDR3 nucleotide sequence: TGCAGCGTTGAGAGTAGGGACAGCCAGACCTACGAGCAGTACTTC.

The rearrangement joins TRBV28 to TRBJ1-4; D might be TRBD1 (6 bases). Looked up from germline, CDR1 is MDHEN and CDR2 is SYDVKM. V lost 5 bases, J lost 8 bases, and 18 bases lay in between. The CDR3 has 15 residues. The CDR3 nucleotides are TGTGCCAGCAGTCCATTGGGACGGACAGACGAAAAACTGTTTTTT. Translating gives CASSPLGRTDEKLFF.

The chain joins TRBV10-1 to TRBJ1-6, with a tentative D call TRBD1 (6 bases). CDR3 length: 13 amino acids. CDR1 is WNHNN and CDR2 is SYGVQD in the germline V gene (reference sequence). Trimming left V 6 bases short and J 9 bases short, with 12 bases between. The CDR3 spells CASRRDTGSPLHF. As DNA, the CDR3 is TGCGCCAGCAGGCGGGACACCGGTTCACCCCTCCACTTT.

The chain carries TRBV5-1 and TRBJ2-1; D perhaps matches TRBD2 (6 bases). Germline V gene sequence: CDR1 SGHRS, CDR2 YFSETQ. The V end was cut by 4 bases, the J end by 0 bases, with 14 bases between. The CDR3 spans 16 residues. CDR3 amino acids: CASSLGRGSSYNEQFF. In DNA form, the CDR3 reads TGCGCCAGCAGCCTTGGTCGGGGGAGCTCCTACAATGAGCAGTTCTTC.

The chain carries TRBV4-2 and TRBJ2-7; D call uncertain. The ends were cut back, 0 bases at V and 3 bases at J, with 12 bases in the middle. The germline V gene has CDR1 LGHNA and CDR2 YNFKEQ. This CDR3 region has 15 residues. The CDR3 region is CASSQEGEGCYEQYF. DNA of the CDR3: TGTGCCAGCAGCCAAGAAGGAGAAGGGTGCTACGAGCAGTACTTC.

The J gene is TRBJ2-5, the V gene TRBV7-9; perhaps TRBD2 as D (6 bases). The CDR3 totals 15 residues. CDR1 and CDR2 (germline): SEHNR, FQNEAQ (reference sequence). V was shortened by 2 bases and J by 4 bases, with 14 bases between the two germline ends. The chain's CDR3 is CASSLFNGGRETQYF. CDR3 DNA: TGTGCCAGCAGCTTATTCAACGGGGGACGAGAGACCCAGTACTTC.

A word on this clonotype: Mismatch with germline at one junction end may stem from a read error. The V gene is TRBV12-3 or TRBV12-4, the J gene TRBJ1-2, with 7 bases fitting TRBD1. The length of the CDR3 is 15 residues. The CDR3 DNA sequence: TGTGCCGGCAGTTCCCGGGACAGCCTATCCTATGGCTACACCTTC. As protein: CAGSSRDSLSYGYTF.

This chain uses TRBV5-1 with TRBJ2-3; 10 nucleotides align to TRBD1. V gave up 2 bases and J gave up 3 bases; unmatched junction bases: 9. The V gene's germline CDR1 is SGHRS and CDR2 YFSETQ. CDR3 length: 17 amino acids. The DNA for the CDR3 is TGCGCCAGCAGCTTAAAGACAGGGGGCTTAGCAACAGATACGCAGTATTTT. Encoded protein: CASSLKTGGLATDTQYF.

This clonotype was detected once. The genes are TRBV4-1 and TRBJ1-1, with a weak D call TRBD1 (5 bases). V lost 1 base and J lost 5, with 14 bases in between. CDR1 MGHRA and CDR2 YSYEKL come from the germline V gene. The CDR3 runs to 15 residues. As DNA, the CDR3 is TGCGCCAGCAGCCAAGGAGGGGCGCGGGTGACTGAAGCTTTCTTT. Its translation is CASSQGGARVTEAFF.

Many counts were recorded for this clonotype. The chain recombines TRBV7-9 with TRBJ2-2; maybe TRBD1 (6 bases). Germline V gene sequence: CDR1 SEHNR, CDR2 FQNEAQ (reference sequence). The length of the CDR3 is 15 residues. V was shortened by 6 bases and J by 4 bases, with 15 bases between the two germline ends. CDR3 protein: CASRRTESGTGELFF. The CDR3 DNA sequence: TGTGCCAGCAGGCGGACAGAATCGGGCACCGGGGAGCTGTTTTTT.

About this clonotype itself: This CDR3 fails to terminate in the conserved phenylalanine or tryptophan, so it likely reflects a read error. CDR3 bases: TGCAGCGTTGAAGGGAGGTCGAACACCGGGGAGCTGTTTGTT. It yields the protein CSVEGRSNTGELFV. J is TRBJ2-2 and V is TRBV29-1; a weak D match, TRBD2 (5 bases). CDR1 is SQVTM, CDR2 ANQGSEA, per germline. The CDR3 extends over 14 amino acids. Trimming stripped 1 base from V and 0 bases from J, with 6 bases between.

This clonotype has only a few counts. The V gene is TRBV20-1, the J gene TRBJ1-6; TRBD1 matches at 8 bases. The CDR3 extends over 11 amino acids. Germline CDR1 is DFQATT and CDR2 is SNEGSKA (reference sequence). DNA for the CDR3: TGCAGACTCAGGACAGGGCCACCCCTCCACTTT. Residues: CRLRTGPPLHF.

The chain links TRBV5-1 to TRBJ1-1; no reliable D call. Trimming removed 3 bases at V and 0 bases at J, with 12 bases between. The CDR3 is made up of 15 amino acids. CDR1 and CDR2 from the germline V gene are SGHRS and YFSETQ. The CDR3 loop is CASSSEDGMNTEAFF. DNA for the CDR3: TGCGCCAGCAGCTCCGAAGACGGTATGAACACTGAAGCTTTCTTT.

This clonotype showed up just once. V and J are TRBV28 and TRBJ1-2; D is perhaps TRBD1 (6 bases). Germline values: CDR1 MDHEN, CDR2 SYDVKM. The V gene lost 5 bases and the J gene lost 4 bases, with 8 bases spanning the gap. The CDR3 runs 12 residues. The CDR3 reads CASSGDIYGYTF. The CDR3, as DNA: TGTGCCAGCAGTGGGGACATCTATGGCTACACCTTC.

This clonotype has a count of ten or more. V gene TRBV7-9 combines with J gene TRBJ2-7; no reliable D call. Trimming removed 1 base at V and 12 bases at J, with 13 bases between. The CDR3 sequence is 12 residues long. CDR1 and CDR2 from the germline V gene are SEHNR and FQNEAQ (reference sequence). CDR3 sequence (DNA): TGTGCCAGCAGCTTAGAAGGGTCTGGTTGGTACTTC. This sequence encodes CASSLEGSGWYF.

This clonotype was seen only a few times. The CDR3 loop is CASSSGNAGYEQYF. CDR3 DNA sequence: TGTGCCAGTAGTTCAGGCAATGCGGGCTACGAGCAGTACTTC. V gene TRBV19 combines with J gene TRBJ2-7; D may be TRBD2 (5 bases). Germline-derived CDR1 and CDR2 are LNHDA and SQIVND (reference sequence). The V gene lost 5 bases and the J gene lost 3 bases, with 14 bases spanning the gap. The CDR3 is 14 amino acids.

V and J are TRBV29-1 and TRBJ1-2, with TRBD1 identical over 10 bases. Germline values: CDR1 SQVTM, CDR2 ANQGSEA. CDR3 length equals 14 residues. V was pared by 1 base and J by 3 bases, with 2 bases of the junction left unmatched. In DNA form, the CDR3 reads TGCAGCGTTGAAGGTGGGACAGGGGACTATGGCTACACCTTC. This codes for CSVEGGTGDYGYTF.

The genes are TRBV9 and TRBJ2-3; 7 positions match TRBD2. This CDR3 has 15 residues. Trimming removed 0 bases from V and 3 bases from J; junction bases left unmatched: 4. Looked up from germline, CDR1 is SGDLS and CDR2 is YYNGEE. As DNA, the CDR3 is TGTGCCAGCAGCGTAGCGACCGGGGGGACAGATACGCAGTATTTT. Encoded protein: CASSVATGGTDTQYF.

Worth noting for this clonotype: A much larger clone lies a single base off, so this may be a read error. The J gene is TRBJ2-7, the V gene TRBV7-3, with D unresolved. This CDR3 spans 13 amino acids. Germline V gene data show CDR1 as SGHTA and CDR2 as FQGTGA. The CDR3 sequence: CACSFSNVNEQYF. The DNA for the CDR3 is TGTGCCTGCAGCTTTTCGAATGTAAACGAGCAGTACTTC.

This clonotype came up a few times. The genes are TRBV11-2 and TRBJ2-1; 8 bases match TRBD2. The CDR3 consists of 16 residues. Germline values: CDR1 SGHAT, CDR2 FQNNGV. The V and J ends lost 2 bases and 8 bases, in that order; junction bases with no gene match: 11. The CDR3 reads CASSLLRGGQIYEQFF. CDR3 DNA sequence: TGTGCCAGCAGCTTATTACGGGGGGGCCAAATCTATGAGCAGTTCTTC.

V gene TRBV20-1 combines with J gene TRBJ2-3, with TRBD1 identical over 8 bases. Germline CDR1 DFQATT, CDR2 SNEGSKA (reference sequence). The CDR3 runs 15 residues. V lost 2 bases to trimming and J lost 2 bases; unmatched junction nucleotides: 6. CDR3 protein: CSARLRQGPTDTQYF. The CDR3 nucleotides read TGCAGTGCTAGATTAAGACAGGGGCCCACAGATACGCAGTATTTT.

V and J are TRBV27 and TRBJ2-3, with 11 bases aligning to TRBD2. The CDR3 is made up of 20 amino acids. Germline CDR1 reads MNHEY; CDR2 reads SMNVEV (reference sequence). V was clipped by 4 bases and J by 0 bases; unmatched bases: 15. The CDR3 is CASSSLSRTSGGTSTDTQYF. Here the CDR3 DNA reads TGTGCCAGCAGTTCCCTATCGAGAACTAGCGGGGGCACTAGCACAGATACGCAGTATTTT.

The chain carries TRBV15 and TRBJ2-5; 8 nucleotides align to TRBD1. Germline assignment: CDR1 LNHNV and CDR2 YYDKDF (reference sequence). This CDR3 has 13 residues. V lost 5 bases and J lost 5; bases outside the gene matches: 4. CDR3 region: CATSLRDRETQYF. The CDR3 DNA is TGTGCCACCAGCCTCCGGGACAGGGAGACCCAGTACTTC.